Listed below are T cell receptor beta chains from one sample, sequenced in a study of CD8+ T cells in alopecia areata. TCRdb's copy holds only in-frame clones and misses some; the assay was immunoSEQ multiplex PCR. The data show 110,000 to 150,000 clones, with less than 70% seen just once and about 16% held by the top ten. The material sequenced was CD8+ T cells sorted from blood, taken at week 4, from a patient treated with tofacitinib. All receptors derive from a human donor with alopecia areata. CDR3s include the opening cysteine and the closing phenylalanine or tryptophan. The D gene is left open where the match is weak. Clone size, where shown, is once, few, many, or a class for clones that have expanded.

TRBV2	-	13	-	TRBJ1-1	TGTGCCACCACTGGGGGGGTGGACACTGAAGCTTTCTTT	CATTGGVDTEAFF
TRBV29-1	-	12	-	TRBJ2-1	TGCAGCGCGGATTACAGGGAGGATGAGCAGTTCTTC	CSADYREDEQFF
TRBV29-1	few	13	-	TRBJ2-1	TGCAGCGTTGTTCAGATTCCCAACAATGAGCAGTTCTTC	CSVVQIPNNEQFF
TRBV29-1	once	13	TRBD1	TRBJ2-3	TGCAGCGCGACAGGGTCTGACACAGATACGCAGTATTTT	CSATGSDTDTQYF
TRBV27	-	14	-	TRBJ2-1	TGTGCCGCAAGTCTCGGGGGCCCCCACAATGAGCAGTTCTTC	CAASLGGPHNEQFF
TRBV27	few	16	-	TRBJ2-3	TGTGCCAGCAGTTACTCTGGAACCGTTAGCACAGATACGCAGTATTTT	CASSYSGTVSTDTQYF
TRBV30	-	14	-	TRBJ1-2	TGTGCCTGGAGTGTTCGGGGGGTCAAGGGAGGCTACACCTTC	CAWSVRGVKGGYTF
TRBV7-2	-	19	-	TRBJ2-6	TGTGCCAGCAGCTTACAAAGATCCGGGACGGGTACTGGGGCCAACGTCCTGACTTTC	CASSLQRSGTGTGANVLTF
TRBV27	-	16	-	TRBJ2-3	TGTGCCAGCAGCCCGACCGGGGTCCTTAGCACAGATACGCAGTATTTT	CASSPTGVLSTDTQYF
TRBV13	few	14	-	TRBJ2-7	TGTGCCAGCAGCTTAGAAGGGGGTTCCTACGAGCAGTACTTC	CASSLEGGSYEQYF
TRBV7-2	-	15	-	TRBJ1-2	TGTGCCAGCAGCTACGGGACTTTGGACATCGATGGCTACACCTTC	CASSYGTLDIDGYTF
TRBV2	-	12	-	TRBJ1-1	TGTGCCAATGGTGAGACGGTCACTGAAGCTTTCTTT	CANGETVTEAFF
TRBV27	-	15	TRBD1	TRBJ2-7	TGTGCCAGCAGTCCGCTCGACAGGGTTGCCTACGAGCAGTACTTC	CASSPLDRVAYEQYF
TRBV4-3	-	14	TRBD1	TRBJ2-1	TGCGCCAGCAGCCAAGACAGGGGGCGCAATGAGCAGTTCTTC	CASSQDRGRNEQFF
TRBV2	-	15	TRBD2	TRBJ2-7	TGTGCCAGCACCCCCGGGGGAGGGATAGAGTACGAGCAGTACTTC	CASTPGGGIEYEQYF
TRBV23-1	few	16	-	TRBJ1-5	TGCGCCAGCAGTCAATCGAAAGAACTCCGGGGCCAGCCCCAGCATTTT	CASSQSKELRGQPQHF
TRBV29-1	few	15	-	TRBJ2-2	TGCAGCGTTGAAGAAACGAAGAATTCAGGGGGGGAGCTGTTTTTT	CSVEETKNSGGELFF
TRBV7-2	-	15	-	TRBJ2-7	TGTGCCAGCAGCTCGGGTGGGGGATTGGGCTACGAGCAGTACTTC	CASSSGGGLGYEQYF
TRBV6-1	-	15	-	TRBJ1-5	TGTGCCAGCAGGTCTAACCAACCTCTGAATCAGCCCCAGCATTTT	CASRSNQPLNQPQHF
TRBV29-1	-	11	-	TRBJ1-2	TGCAGCGCTGAGGGAAACTATGGCTACACCTTC	CSAEGNYGYTF
TRBV4-2	-	15	TRBD2	TRBJ2-7	TGTGCCAGCAGCACTCTAGCGGGGGTCCCCTACGAGCAGTACTTC	CASSTLAGVPYEQYF
TRBV27	-	14	-	TRBJ2-1	TGTGCCAGCAGTTTAATGGCAGGGTACAATGAGCAGTTCTTC	CASSLMAGYNEQFF
TRBV11-2	few	13	-	TRBJ1-6	TGTGCCAGCAGCTTAGAAAGTGGTTCACCCCTCCACTTT	CASSLESGSPLHF
TRBV29-1	-	15	TRBD1	TRBJ2-2	TGCAGCGTTGACGGACAGGGGACGAACACCGGGGAGCTGTTTTTT	CSVDGQGTNTGELFF
TRBV5-6	-	14	TRBD1	TRBJ1-5	TGTGCCAGCAGCCTCGGGACAGGGTATCAGCCCCAGCATTTT	CASSLGTGYQPQHF
TRBV5-1	-	15	-	TRBJ1-2	TGCGCCAGCAGCCTAGGGTCATGGGCTAACTATGGCTACACCTTC	CASSLGSWANYGYTF
TRBV21-1	-	14	-	TRBJ1-2	TGTGCCAGCAGCACCAAGGAGGGGAGACATGGCTACACCTTC	CASSTKEGRHGYTF
TRBV27	-	15	TRBD2	TRBJ2-3	TGTGCCAGCACCTTTAGCGGGGGGGCTAGAGATACGCAGTATTTT	CASTFSGGARDTQYF
TRBV7-9	-	14	-	TRBJ2-5	TGTGCCAGCAGCTTAGCTGGGTCGGGAGAGACCCAGTACTTC	CASSLAGSGETQYF
TRBV27	-	14	-	TRBJ1-5	TGTGCCAGCAGAGGGACCGCTTCCAATCAGCCCCAGCATTTT	CASRGTASNQPQHF
TRBV6-4	once	17	TRBD2	TRBJ2-5	TGTGCCAGCAGTGCCCCGTTGGTAGCGGGGCCGGGGAAGACCCAGTACTTC	CASSAPLVAGPGKTQYF
TRBV7-9	-	14	-	TRBJ1-1	TGTGCCAGCAGCTTACCGGGTTGGAACACTGAAGCTTTCTTT	CASSLPGWNTEAFF
TRBV6-5	-	14	TRBD1	TRBJ1-2	TGTGCCAGCAGCTCCCCGGACAGGGGCTATGGCTACACCTTC	CASSSPDRGYGYTF
TRBV19	-	15	TRBD1	TRBJ1-5	TGTGCCAGTAGTACCGGGACAGGTATCAATCAGCCCCAGCATTTT	CASSTGTGINQPQHF
TRBV7-9	few	13	-	TRBJ1-2	TGTGCCAGCAGCTTAGGGATAAACTATGGCTACACCTTC	CASSLGINYGYTF
TRBV11-2	-	16	TRBD2	TRBJ2-3	TGTGCCAGCAGCCCCTGGACTAGCACTAGCACAGATACGCAGTATTTT	CASSPWTSTSTDTQYF
TRBV30	-	15	TRBD2	TRBJ2-2	TGTGCCTGGAGCGCCGGCGGGGGGGCCCCCGGGGAGCTGTTTTTT	CAWSAGGGAPGELFF
TRBV25-1	-	12	-	TRBJ1-2	TGTGCCAGCAGTGGAGGAGGGGATGGCTACACCTTC	CASSGGGDGYTF
TRBV7-2	few	15	-	TRBJ2-7	TGTGCCAGCAGCTTAGGGGCGGATAGCTCCTACGAGCAGTACTTC	CASSLGADSSYEQYF
TRBV30	-	14	TRBD2	TRBJ2-7	TGTGCCTGGAGTGACGCGGGAGACTCCTACGAGCAGTACTTC	CAWSDAGDSYEQYF
TRBV4-2	-	15	TRBD2	TRBJ2-7	TGTGCCAGCAGCTCCCAGACTAGCGGGGGGTACGAGCAGTACTTC	CASSSQTSGGYEQYF
TRBV25-1	-	14	-	TRBJ2-2	TGTGCCAGCAGGATCTCGGGGAACACCGGGGAGCTGTTTTTT	CASRISGNTGELFF
TRBV27	-	14	-	TRBJ1-5	TGTGCCAGCAGTTTAAGAACAGCTAATCAGCCCCAGCATTTT	CASSLRTANQPQHF